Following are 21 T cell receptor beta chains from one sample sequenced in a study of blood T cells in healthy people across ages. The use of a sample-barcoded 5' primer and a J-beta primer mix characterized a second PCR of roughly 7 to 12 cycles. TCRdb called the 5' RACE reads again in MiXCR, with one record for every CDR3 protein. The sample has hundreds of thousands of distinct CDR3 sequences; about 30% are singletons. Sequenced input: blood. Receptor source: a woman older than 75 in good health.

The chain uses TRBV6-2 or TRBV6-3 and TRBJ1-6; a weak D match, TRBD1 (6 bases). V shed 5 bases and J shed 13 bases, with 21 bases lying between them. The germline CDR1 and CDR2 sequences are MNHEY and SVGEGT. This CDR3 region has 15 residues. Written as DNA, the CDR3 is TGTGCCAGCAGTGATCCCGGGACATGGGGACCGCCCCTCCACTTT. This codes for CASSDPGTWGPPLHF.

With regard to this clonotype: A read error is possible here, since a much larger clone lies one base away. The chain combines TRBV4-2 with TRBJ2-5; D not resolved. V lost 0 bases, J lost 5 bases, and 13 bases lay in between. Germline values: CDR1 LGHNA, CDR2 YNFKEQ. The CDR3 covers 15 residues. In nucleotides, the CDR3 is TGTGCCAGCAGCCAAGAGGGATTAACCCGGGAGACCCAGTACTTC. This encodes CASSQEGLTRETQYF.

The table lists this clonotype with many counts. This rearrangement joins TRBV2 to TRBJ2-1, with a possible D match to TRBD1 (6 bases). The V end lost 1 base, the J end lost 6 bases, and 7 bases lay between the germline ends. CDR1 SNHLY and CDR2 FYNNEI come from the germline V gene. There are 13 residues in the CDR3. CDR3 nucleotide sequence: TGTGCCAGCAGTGAAGTAGGGGGCAATGAGCAGTTCTTC. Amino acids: CASSEVGGNEQFF. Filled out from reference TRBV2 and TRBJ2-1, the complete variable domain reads EPEVTQTPSHQVTQMGQEVILRCVPISNHLYFYWYRQILGQKVEFLVSFYNNEISEKSEIFDDQFSVERPDGSNFTLKIRSTKLEDSAMYFCASSEVGGNEQFFGPGTRLTVL.

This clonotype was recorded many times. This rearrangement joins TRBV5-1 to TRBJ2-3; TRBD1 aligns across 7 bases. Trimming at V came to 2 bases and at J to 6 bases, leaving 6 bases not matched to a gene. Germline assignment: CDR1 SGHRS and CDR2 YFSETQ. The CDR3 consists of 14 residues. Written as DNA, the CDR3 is TGCGCCAGCAGCTTAACAGGGGTTGAGGATACGCAGTATTTT. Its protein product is CASSLTGVEDTQYF.

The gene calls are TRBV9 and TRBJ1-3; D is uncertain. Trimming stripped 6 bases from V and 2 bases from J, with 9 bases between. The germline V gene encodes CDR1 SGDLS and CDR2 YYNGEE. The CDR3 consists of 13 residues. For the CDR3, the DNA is TGTGCCAGCAATGAGGGAGCTGGAAACACCATATATTTT. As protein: CASNEGAGNTIYF.

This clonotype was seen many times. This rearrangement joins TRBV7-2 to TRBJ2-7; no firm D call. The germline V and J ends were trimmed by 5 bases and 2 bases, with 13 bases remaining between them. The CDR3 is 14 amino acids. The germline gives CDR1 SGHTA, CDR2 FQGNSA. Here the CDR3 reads CASSRDTDTYEQYF. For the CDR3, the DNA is TGTGCCAGCAGCAGAGACACAGATACCTACGAGCAGTACTTC.

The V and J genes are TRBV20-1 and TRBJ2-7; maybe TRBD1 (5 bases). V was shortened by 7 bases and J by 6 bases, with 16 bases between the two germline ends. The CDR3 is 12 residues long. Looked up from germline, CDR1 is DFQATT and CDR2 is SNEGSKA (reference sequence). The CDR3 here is CSGRTRVSEQYF. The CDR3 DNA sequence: TGCAGTGGCCGGACAAGGGTCTCCGAGCAGTACTTC.

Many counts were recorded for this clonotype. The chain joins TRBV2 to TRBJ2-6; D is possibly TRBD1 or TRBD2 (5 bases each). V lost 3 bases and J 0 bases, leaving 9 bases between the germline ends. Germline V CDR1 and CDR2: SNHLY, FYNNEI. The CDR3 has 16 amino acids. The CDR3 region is CASSDGTLSGANVLTF. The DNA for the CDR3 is TGTGCCAGCAGTGACGGGACGCTCTCTGGGGCCAACGTCCTGACTTTC.

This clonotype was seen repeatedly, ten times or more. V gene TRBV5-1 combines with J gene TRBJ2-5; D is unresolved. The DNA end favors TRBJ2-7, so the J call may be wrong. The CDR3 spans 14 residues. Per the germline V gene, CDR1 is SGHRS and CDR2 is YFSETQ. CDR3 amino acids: CASSLVPGTAEQYF. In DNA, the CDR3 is TGCGCCAGCAGCTTGGTCCCTGGCACAGCCGAGCAGTACTTC.

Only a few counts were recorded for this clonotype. CDR3 in amino acids: CSGGETVNTEAFF. The CDR3 coding sequence is TGCAGCGGGGGAGAGACAGTGAACACTGAAGCTTTCTTT. J is TRBJ1-1 and V is TRBV29-1; weak D call: TRBD1 (5 bases). This CDR3 has 13 amino acids. Trimming took 7 bases from V and 0 from J, leaving 12 bases between them. CDR1 is SQVTM and CDR2 is ANQGSEA in the germline V gene.

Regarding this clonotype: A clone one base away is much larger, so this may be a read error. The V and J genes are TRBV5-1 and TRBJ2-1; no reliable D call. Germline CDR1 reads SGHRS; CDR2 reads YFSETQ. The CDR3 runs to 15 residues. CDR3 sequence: CASSRAGVSHNEQFF. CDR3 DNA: TGCGCCAGCAGTAGGGCCGGCGTCTCCCACAATGAGCAGTTCTTC.

Here the CDR3 reads CASSPGRIYEQYF. CDR3 in DNA: TGTGCCAGCAGCCCGGGACGGATATACGAGCAGTACTTC. The chain is built from TRBV6-5 and TRBJ2-5, with D perhaps being TRBD1 or TRBD2 (5 bases each). The end of the DNA is better explained by TRBJ2-7, so the J call may be wrong. Germline lookup yields CDR1 MNHEY and CDR2 SVGAGI. The CDR3 has 13 residues.

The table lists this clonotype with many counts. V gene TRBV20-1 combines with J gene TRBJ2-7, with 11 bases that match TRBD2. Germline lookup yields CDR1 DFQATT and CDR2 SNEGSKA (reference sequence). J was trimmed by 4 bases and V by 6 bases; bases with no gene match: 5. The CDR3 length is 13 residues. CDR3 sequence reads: CSANSGGAYEQYF. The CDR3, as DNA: TGCAGTGCAAATAGCGGGGGGGCATACGAGCAGTACTTC.

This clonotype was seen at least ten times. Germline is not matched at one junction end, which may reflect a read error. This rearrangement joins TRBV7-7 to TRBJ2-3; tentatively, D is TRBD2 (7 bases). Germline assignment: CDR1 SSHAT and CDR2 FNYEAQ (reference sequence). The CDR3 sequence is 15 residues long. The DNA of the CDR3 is TGTGCTAGCAGCTTAGGGGGGGACAGCACAGATACGCAGTATTTT. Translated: CASSLGGDSTDTQYF.

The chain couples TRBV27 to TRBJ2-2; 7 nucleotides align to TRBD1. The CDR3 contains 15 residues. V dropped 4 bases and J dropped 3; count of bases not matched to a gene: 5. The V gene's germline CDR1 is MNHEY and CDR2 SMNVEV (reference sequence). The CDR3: CASSSGQTHTGELFF. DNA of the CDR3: TGTGCCAGCAGTTCGGGACAGACTCACACCGGGGAGCTGTTTTTT.

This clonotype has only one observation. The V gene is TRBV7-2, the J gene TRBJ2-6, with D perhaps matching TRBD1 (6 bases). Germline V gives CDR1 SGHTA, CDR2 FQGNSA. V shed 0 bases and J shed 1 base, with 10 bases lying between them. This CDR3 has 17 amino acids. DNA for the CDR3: TGTGCCAGCAGCTTAGCGGACAGATCTTCTGGGGCCAACGTCCTGACTTTC. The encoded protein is CASSLADRSSGANVLTF. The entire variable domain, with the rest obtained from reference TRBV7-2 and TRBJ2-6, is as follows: GAGVSQSPSNKVTEKGKDVELRCDPISGHTALYWYRQSLGQGLEFLIYFQGNSAPDKSGLPSDRFSAERTGGSVSTLTIQRTQQEDSAVYLCASSLADRSSGANVLTFGAGSRLTVL.

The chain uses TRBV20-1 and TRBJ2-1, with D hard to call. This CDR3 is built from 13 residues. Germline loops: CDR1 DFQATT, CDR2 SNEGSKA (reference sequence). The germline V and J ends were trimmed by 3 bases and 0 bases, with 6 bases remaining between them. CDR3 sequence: CSARRGSYNEQFF. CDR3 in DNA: TGCAGTGCTAGGAGAGGCTCCTACAATGAGCAGTTCTTC.

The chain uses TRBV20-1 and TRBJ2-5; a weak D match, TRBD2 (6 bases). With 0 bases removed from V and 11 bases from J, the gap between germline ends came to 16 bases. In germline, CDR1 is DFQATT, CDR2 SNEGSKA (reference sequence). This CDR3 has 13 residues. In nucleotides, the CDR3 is TGCAGTGCTAGAGAACGGGCCTCGGGGGAGCAGTACTTC. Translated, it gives CSARERASGEQYF.

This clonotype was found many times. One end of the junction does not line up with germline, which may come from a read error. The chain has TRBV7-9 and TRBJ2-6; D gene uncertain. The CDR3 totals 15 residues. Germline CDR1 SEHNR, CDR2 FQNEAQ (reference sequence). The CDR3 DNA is TGCGCCAGCAGCTTGGGTATCTCTGGGGCCAACGTCCTGACTTTC. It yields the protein CASSLGISGANVLTF.

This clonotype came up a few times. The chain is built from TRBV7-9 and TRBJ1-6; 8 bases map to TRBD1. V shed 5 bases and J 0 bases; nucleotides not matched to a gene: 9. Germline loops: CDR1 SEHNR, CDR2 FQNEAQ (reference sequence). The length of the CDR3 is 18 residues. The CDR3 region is CASSLRTGPSSYNSPLHF. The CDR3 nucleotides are TGTGCCAGCAGCCTTCGGACAGGGCCGAGCTCCTATAATTCACCCCTCCACTTT.

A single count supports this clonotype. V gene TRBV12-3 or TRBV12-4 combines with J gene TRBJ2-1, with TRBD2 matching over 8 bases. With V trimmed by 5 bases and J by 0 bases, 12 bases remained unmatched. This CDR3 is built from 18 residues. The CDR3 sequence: CASSGGGVSGGSYNEQFF. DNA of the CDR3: TGTGCCAGCAGTGGGGGGGGAGTAAGCGGGGGCTCCTACAATGAGCAGTTCTTC.